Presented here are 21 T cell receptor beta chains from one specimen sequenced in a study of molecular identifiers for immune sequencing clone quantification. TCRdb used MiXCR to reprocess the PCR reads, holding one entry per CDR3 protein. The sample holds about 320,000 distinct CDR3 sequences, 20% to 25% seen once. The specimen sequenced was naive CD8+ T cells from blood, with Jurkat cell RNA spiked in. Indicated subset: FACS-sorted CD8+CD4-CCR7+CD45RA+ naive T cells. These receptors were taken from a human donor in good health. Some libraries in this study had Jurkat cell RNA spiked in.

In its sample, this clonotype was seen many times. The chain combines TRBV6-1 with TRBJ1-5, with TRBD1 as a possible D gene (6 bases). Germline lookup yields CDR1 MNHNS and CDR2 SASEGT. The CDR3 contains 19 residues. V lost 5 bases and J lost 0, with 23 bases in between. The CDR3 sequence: CASSQGTRRTGYSNQPQHF. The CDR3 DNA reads TGTGCCAGCAGTCAAGGGACGAGGAGAACAGGGTATAGCAATCAGCCCCAGCATTTT.

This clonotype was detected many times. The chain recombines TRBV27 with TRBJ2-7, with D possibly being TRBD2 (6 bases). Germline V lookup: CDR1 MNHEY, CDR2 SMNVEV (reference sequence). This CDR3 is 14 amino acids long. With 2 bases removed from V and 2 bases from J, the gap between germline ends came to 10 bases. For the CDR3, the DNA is TGTGCCAGCAGTTTAGGAGGGCCGCCCTACGAGCAGTACTTC. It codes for CASSLGGPPYEQYF.

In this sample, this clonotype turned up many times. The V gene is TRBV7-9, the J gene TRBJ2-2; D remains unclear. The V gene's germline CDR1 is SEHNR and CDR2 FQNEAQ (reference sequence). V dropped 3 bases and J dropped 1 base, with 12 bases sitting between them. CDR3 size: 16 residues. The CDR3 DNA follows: TGTGCCAGCAGCTTTCCCGTCAGACTGAACACCGGGGAGCTGTTTTTT. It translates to CASSFPVRLNTGELFF.

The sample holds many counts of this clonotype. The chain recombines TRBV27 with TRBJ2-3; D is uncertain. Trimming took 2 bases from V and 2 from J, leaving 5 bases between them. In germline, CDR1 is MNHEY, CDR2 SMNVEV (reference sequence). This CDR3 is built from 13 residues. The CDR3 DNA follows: TGTGCCAGCAGTTTACAGGACACAGATACGCAGTATTTT. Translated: CASSLQDTDTQYF.

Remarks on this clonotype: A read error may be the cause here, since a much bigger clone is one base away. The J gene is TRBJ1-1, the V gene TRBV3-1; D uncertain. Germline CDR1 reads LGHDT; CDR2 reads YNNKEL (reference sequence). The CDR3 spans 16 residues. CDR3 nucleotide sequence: TGTGCCAGCAGGCAAGCCGGGGTAGCACGGAACACTGAAGCTTTCTTT. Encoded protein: CASRQAGVARNTEAFF. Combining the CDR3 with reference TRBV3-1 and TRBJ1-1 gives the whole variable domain DTAVSQTPKYLVTQMGNDKSIKCEQNLGHDTMYWYKQDSKKFLKIMFSYNNKELIINETVPNRFSPKSPDKAHLNLHINSLELGDSAVYFCASRQAGVARNTEAFFGQGTRLTVV.

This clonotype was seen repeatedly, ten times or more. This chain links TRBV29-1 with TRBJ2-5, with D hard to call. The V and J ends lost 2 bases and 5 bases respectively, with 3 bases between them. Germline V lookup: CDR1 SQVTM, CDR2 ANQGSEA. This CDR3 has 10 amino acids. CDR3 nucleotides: TGCAGCGTTGAAATTGAGACCCAGTACTTC. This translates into CSVEIETQYF. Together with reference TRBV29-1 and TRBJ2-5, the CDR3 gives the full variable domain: SAVISQKPSRDICQRGTSLTIQCQVDSQVTMMFWYRQQPGQSLTLIATANQGSEATYESGFVIDKFPISRPNLTFSTLTVSNMSPEDSSIYLCSVEIETQYFGPGTRLLVL.

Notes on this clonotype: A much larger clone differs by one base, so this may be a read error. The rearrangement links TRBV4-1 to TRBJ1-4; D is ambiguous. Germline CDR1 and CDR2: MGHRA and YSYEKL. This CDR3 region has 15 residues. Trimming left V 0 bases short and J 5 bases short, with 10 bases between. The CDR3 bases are TGCGCCAGCAGCCAAGAGACATGTAGCAATGAAAAACTGTTTTTT. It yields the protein CASSQETCSNEKLFF.

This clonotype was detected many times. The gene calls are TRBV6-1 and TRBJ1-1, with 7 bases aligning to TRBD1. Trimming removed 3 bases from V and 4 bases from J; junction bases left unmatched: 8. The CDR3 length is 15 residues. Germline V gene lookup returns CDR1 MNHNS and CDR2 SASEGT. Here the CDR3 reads CASSDLTGLFTEAFF. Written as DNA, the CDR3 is TGTGCCAGCAGTGATTTGACAGGGTTATTCACTGAAGCTTTCTTT.

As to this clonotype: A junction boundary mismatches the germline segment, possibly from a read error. The CDR3 protein is CASSLQLAIDRQYF. In nucleotides, the CDR3 is TGTGCCAGCAGCTTGCAGCTAGCCATAGATAGGCAGTACTTT. The V call is TRBV7-9, the J call TRBJ2-3; the D gene is possibly TRBD2 (5 bases). CDR1 is SEHNR, CDR2 FQNEAQ, per germline (reference sequence). This CDR3 comprises 14 residues. Drawing the rest from reference TRBV7-9 and TRBJ2-3, the complete variable domain is DTGVSQNPRHKITKRGQNVTFRCDPISEHNRLYWYRQTLGQGPEFLTYFQNEAQLEKSRLLSDRFSAERPKGSFSTLEIQRTEQGDSAMYLCASSLQLAIDRQYFGPGTRLTVL.

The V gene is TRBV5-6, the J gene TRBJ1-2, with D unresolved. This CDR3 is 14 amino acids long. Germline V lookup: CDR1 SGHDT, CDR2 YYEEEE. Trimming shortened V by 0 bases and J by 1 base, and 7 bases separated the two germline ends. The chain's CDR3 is CASSLEGFNYGYTF. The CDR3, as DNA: TGTGCCAGCAGCTTGGAGGGCTTTAACTATGGCTACACCTTC.

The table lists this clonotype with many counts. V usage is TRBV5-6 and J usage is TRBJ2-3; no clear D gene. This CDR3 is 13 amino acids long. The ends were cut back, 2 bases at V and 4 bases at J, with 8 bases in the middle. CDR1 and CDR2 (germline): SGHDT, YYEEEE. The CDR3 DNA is TGTGCCAGCAGCTTCCAGGATCCAGATACGCAGTATTTT. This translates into CASSFQDPDTQYF. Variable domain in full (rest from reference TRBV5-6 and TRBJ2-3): DAGVTQSPTHLIKTRGQQVTLRCSPKSGHDTVSWYQQALGQGPQFIFQYYEEEERQRGNFPDRFSGHQFPNYSSELNVNALLLGDSALYLCASSFQDPDTQYFGPGTRLTVL.

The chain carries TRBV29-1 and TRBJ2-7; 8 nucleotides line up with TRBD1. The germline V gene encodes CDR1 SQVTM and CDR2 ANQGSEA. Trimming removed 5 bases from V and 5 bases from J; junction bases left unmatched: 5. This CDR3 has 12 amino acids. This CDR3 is CSVRQGFHEQYF. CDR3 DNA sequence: TGCAGCGTTAGACAGGGGTTCCACGAGCAGTACTTC.

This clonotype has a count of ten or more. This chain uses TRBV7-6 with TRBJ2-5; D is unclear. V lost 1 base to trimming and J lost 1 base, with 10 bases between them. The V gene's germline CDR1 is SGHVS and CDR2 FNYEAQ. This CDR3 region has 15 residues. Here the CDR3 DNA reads TGTGCCAGCAGCTTAGATTTTCGGACCCAAGAGACCCAGTACTTC. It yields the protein CASSLDFRTQETQYF.

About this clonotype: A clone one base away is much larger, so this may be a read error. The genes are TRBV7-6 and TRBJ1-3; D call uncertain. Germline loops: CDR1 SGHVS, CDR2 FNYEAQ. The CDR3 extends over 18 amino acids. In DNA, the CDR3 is TGTGCCCGCAGCTTAGCACAACGCGGGCCCGTCTCTGGAAACACCATATATTTT. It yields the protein CARSLAQRGPVSGNTIYF.

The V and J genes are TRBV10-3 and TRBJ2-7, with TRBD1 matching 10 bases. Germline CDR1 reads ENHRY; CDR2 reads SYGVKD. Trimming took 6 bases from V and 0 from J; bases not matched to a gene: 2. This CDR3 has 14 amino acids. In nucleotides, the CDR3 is TGTGCCATCAGCCGGGACAGGGGCTCCTACGAGCAGTACTTC. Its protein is CAISRDRGSYEQYF.

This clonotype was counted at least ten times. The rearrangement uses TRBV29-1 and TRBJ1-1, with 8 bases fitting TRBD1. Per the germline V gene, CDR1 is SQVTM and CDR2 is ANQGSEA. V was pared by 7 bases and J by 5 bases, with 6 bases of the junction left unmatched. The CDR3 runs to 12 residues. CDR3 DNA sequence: TGCAGCGGGCAGGGGGCTTCGACTGAAGCTTTCTTT. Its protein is CSGQGASTEAFF.

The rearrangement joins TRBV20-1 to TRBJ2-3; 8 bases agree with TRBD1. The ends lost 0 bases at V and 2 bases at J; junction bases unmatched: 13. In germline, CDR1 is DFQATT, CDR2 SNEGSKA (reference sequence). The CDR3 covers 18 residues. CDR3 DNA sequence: TGCAGTGCTAGAGATTTCACTGTAGGACAGGGAATCACAGATACGCAGTATTTT. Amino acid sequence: CSARDFTVGQGITDTQYF.

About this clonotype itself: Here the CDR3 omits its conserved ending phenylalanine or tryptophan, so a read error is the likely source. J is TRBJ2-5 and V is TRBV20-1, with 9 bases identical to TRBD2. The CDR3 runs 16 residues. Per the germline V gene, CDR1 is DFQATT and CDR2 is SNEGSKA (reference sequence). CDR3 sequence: CSVRSGGLAYQETQYL. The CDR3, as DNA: TGCAGTGTTAGAAGTGGTGGACTAGCGTACCAAGAGACCCAGTACCTC.

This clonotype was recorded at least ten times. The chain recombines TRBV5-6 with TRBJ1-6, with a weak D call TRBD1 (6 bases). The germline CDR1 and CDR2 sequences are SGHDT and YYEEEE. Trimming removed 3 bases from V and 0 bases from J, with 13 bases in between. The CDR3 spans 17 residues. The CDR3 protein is CASSYRTASSYNSPLHF. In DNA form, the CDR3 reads TGTGCCAGCAGCTACAGGACAGCTAGCTCCTATAATTCACCCCTCCACTTT.

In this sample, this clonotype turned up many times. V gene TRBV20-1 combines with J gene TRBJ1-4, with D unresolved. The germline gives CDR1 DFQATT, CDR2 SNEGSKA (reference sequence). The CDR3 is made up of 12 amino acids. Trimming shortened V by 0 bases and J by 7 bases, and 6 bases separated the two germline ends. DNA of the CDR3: TGCAGTGCTAGAGACCGGGTTGAAAAACTGTTTTTT. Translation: CSARDRVEKLFF.

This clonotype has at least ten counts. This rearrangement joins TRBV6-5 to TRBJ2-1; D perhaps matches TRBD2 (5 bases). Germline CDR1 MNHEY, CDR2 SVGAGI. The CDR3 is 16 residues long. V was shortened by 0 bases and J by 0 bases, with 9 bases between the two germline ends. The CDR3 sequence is CASSYSNGNSYNEQFF. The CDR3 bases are TGTGCCAGCAGTTACTCGAACGGGAACTCCTACAATGAGCAGTTCTTC.